This passage covers 20 T cell receptor beta chains from one sample sequenced in a study of monozygotic twins with inflammatory bowel disease. TCRdb re-called the 5' RACE reads and catalogs CDR3 proteins one per entry, DNA excluded. The clone table shows around 220,000 distinct CDR3 sequences, with the ten largest holding 7.5% to 8%. The specimen was blood. These receptor sequences come from a human donor with ulcerative colitis or Crohn's disease, or a healthy co-twin of an affected twin (not recorded which).

The chain employs TRBV6-2 or TRBV6-3 and TRBJ1-1. The CDR3 contains 14 residues. The germline V gene has CDR1 MNHEY and CDR2 SVGEGT. CDR3 protein: CASSSGGRSTEAFF.

The chain carries TRBV18 and TRBJ1-1; TCRdb picks TRBD1, but there is no DNA to check that call. Germline V CDR1 and CDR2: KGHSH, LQKENI. This CDR3 spans 20 amino acids. The CDR3 protein is CASSPMTLRQGRAVNTEAFF.

This chain links TRBV11-2 with TRBJ1-6; without DNA, the TCRdb call of TRBD1 cannot be checked. Germline values: CDR1 SGHAT, CDR2 FQNNGV. The CDR3 runs to 13 residues. CDR3 residues: CASSLGAQGSLHF.

V and J are TRBV7-2 and TRBJ2-7; the D call from TCRdb, TRBD2, cannot be confirmed without DNA. The germline V gene has CDR1 SGHTA and CDR2 FQGNSA. This CDR3 has 15 residues. The CDR3 protein is CASSSGLAKDYEQYF.

CDR3 sequence: CASSTERGNNEQFF. The chain employs TRBV12-3 or TRBV12-4 and TRBJ2-1; the TCRdb D gene call, TRBD2, has no DNA to confirm it. The length of the CDR3 is 14 residues.

The CDR3 region is CAISSGGPNTGELFF. This chain connects TRBV10-3 to TRBJ2-2; the TRBD2 assignment by TCRdb is unverifiable without DNA. Per the germline V gene, CDR1 is ENHRY and CDR2 is SYGVKD. The CDR3 contains 15 residues.

This chain links TRBV6-1 with TRBJ2-7; the D call from TCRdb, TRBD1, cannot be confirmed without DNA. Germline V lookup: CDR1 MNHNS, CDR2 SASEGT. This CDR3 has 15 residues. CDR3 region: CASSPRTVTYHEQYF.

The chain links TRBV12-3 or TRBV12-4 to TRBJ2-7. The CDR3 is made up of 15 amino acids. CDR3 in amino acids: CASSLEDSSSYEQYF.

The chain combines TRBV7-9 with TRBJ2-7; TCRdb gives TRBD1 as the D gene, but with no DNA this cannot be confirmed. Germline V gene data show CDR1 as SEHNR and CDR2 as FQNEAQ (reference sequence). The CDR3 has 15 residues. The CDR3: CASSPEQGPSYEQYF.

This sequence joins TRBV5-1 and TRBJ1-6; absent DNA, TCRdb's TRBD1 call cannot be checked. The germline V gene encodes CDR1 SGHRS and CDR2 YFSETQ. CDR3 size: 16 residues. CDR3 region: CASSSDRGHGYSPLHF.

The rearrangement links TRBV6-5 to TRBJ2-3. CDR1 is MNHEY and CDR2 is SVGAGI in the germline V gene. The CDR3 is 15 amino acids. The CDR3 protein is CASSYRSGGTDTQYF.

CDR3 sequence: CAGSRTGANTEAFF. The chain recombines TRBV6-1 with TRBJ1-1; TCRdb's D call of TRBD1 is untestable without DNA. This CDR3 has 14 residues. Germline V lookup: CDR1 MNHNS, CDR2 SASEGT.

The chain uses TRBV10-3 and TRBJ2-7. Germline-derived CDR1 and CDR2 are ENHRY and SYGVKD. The CDR3 is 11 amino acids. The CDR3 protein is CAISGDYEQYF.

The chain carries TRBV4-1 and TRBJ1-3; the TCRdb call, TRBD1, lacks DNA for checking. Germline lookup yields CDR1 MGHRA and CDR2 YSYEKL. This CDR3 has 17 residues. The CDR3: CASSQDRQVGAGNTIYF.

The genes are TRBV7-3 and TRBJ2-1; TCRdb designates TRBD1, a call that cannot be tested without DNA. CDR3 length equals 15 residues. Germline V gene lookup returns CDR1 SGHTA and CDR2 FQGTGA. This CDR3 is CASSLTAGGGNEQFF. The variable domain in full, with the rest retrieved from reference TRBV7-3 and TRBJ2-1, is GAGVSQTPSNKVTEKGKYVELRCDPISGHTALYWYRQSLGQGPEFLIYFQGTGAADDSGLPNDRFFAVRPEGSVSTLKIQRTERGDSAVYLCASSLTAGGGNEQFFGPGTRLTVL.

The chain has TRBV6-2 or TRBV6-3 and TRBJ1-5; the TCRdb D gene call, TRBD1, has no DNA to confirm it. The CDR3 runs to 14 residues. Germline loops: CDR1 MNHEY, CDR2 SVGEGT. CDR3 protein: CASTPQGANQPQHF.

The chain recombines TRBV12-3 or TRBV12-4 with TRBJ1-2; the TRBD1 assignment by TCRdb is unverifiable without DNA. The CDR3 extends over 19 amino acids. The CDR3 loop is CASSAYSGQLLAQNYGYTF.

In terms of frequency, this clonotype is medium-sized (0.01 to 0.1%). The CDR3 sequence is CASSRTGDYSNQPQHF. The rearrangement links TRBV28 to TRBJ1-5; TCRdb calls TRBD1, which cannot be checked without DNA. Germline V lookup: CDR1 MDHEN, CDR2 SYDVKM. The CDR3 runs 16 residues. Together with reference TRBV28 and TRBJ1-5, the CDR3 gives the full variable domain: DVKVTQSSRYLVKRTGEKVFLECVQDMDHENMFWYRQDPGLGLRLIYFSYDVKMKEKGDIPEGYSVSREKKERFSLILESASTNQTSMYLCASSRTGDYSNQPQHFGDGTRLSIL.

V usage is TRBV7-3 and J usage is TRBJ2-1; the TCRdb D gene call, TRBD1, has no DNA to confirm it. The V gene's germline CDR1 is SGHTA and CDR2 FQGTGA. This CDR3 contains 16 residues. CDR3 sequence: CASSLGYMQGGNEQFF.

V usage is TRBV20-1 and J usage is TRBJ2-7; the D gene TCRdb calls, TRBD2, cannot be checked with no DNA. Germline V gene data show CDR1 as DFQATT and CDR2 as SNEGSKA (reference sequence). The CDR3 covers 12 residues. The CDR3 reads CSAYPSGYEQYF.